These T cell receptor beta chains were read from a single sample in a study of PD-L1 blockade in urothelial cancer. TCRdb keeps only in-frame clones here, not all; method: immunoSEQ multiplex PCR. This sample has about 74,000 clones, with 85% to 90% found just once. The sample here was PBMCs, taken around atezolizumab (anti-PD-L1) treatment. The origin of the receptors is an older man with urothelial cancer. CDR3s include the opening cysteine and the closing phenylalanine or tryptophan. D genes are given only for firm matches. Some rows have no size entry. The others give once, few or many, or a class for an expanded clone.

DNA: TGTGCCAGCAGCCCGACAGGGATGGTACGGCAGCCCCAGCATTTT
CDR3: CASSPTGMVRQPQHF
J: TRBJ1-5
V: TRBV6-1
size: -
D: TRBD1

DNA: TGTGCCAGTAGTATACGAGAGACAGATACGCAGTATTTT
CDR3: CASSIRETDTQYF
J: TRBJ2-3
V: TRBV19
size: once
D: -

DNA: TGCAGCGTTGGGGACAGGGAAGCTCGAGCTTTCTTT
CDR3: CSVGDREARAFF
J: TRBJ1-1
V: TRBV29-1
size: -
D: TRBD1

DNA: TGTGCCAGCAGCTGGCCGGGACAGGGGTTGTCTGGGGCCAACGTCCTGACTTTC
CDR3: CASSWPGQGLSGANVLTF
J: TRBJ2-6
V: TRBV7-2
size: -
D: TRBD1

DNA: TGCGCCAGCCGCCCCGGGACTAGCGAGACCATTCAGTACTTC
CDR3: CASRPGTSETIQYF
J: TRBJ2-4
V: TRBV5-1
size: -
D: TRBD2

DNA: TGCGCCAGCAGCCCTACGACAGGAAATAACTATGGCTACACCTTC
CDR3: CASSPTTGNNYGYTF
J: TRBJ1-2
V: TRBV4-1
size: -
D: -

DNA: TGTGCCAGCAGTGCTCGTAAGGGACTAGCGGGAGTCAATGAGCAGTTCTTC
CDR3: CASSARKGLAGVNEQFF
J: TRBJ2-1
V: TRBV28
size: -
D: TRBD2

DNA: TGTGCCAGTAGTATTCGAACCGGGACAGCTCAGCCCCAGCATTTT
CDR3: CASSIRTGTAQPQHF
J: TRBJ1-5
V: TRBV19
size: -
D: TRBD1

DNA: TGTGCCAGCAGCCTGGGACTGTCCTACTCCTACGAGCAGTACTTC
CDR3: CASSLGLSYSYEQYF
J: TRBJ2-7
V: TRBV6-5
size: -
D: -

DNA: TGTGCCAGTAGTATTGCGACAGGGGTTGAAAAACTGTTTTTT
CDR3: CASSIATGVEKLFF
J: TRBJ1-4
V: TRBV19
size: -
D: TRBD1

DNA: TGTGCCAGCAGCCGGGGGGTGGGTCAGCCCCAGCATTTT
CDR3: CASSRGVGQPQHF
J: TRBJ1-5
V: TRBV6-5
size: -
D: -

DNA: TGCGCCAGCAGCCCCGGGACAGGTTACTCTGGGGCCAACGTCCTGACTTTC
CDR3: CASSPGTGYSGANVLTF
J: TRBJ2-6
V: TRBV5-1
size: -
D: TRBD1

DNA: TGCGCCAGCAGTAAAGACACAGGGGTGGGCACTGAAGCTTTCTTT
CDR3: CASSKDTGVGTEAFF
J: TRBJ1-1
V: TRBV5-1
size: -
D: TRBD1

DNA: TGTGCCAGCAGGGGCCTTATTAGTAGTGACACCATATATTTT
CDR3: CASRGLISSDTIYF
J: TRBJ1-3
V: TRBV6-4
size: -
D: -

DNA: TGTGCCAGCAGCTTAGTGACTGGGCAGGGGTTGGGCGAGCAGTACTTC
CDR3: CASSLVTGQGLGEQYF
J: TRBJ2-7
V: TRBV7-2
size: -
D: -

DNA: TGTGCCAGCTCACCAAGGGACTTCAATGAGCAGTTCTTC
CDR3: CASSPRDFNEQFF
J: TRBJ2-1
V: TRBV18
size: few
D: -

DNA: TGTGCCAGCAGCTTATGGGTAGCGGGGGGGGGCAAAAACATTCAGTACTTC
CDR3: CASSLWVAGGGKNIQYF
J: TRBJ2-4
V: TRBV13
size: -
D: TRBD2

DNA: TGTGCCAGCAGCTTATCCCCCCCGGGGGGGTGGTACACTGAAGCTTTCTTT
CDR3: CASSLSPPGGWYTEAFF
J: TRBJ1-1
V: TRBV7-6
size: -
D: -

DNA: TGTGCCAGCAGCCCTAGACAGGGGGCGCGTTATGGCTACACCTTC
CDR3: CASSPRQGARYGYTF
J: TRBJ1-2
V: TRBV7-9
size: -
D: TRBD1

DNA: TGTGCCAGCAGTCTGCTAGGGACAGGGGGCGCTTTTGAAGGGAACACTGAAGCTTTCTTT
CDR3: CASSLLGTGGAFEGNTEAFF
J: TRBJ1-1
V: TRBV28
size: -
D: TRBD1

DNA: TGTGCCAGCAGTGAAGGGACAGGGCTTTACGAGCAGTACTTC
CDR3: CASSEGTGLYEQYF
J: TRBJ2-7
V: TRBV6-1
size: -
D: TRBD1

DNA: TGTGCCGCATCCGGGACTAGCAGATCCGGGGAGCTGTTTTTT
CDR3: CAASGTSRSGELFF
J: TRBJ2-2
V: TRBV19
size: -
D: TRBD2

DNA: TGTGCCAGCAGTTCCCGGACTAGATCTACGCAGTATTTT
CDR3: CASSSRTRSTQYF
J: TRBJ2-3
V: TRBV6-5
size: -
D: TRBD2

DNA: TGTGCCAGCTCACCCGCGCCAGCGTTAAGCTCTGGGGCCAACGTCCTGACTTTC
CDR3: CASSPAPALSSGANVLTF
J: TRBJ2-6
V: TRBV18
size: -
D: -

DNA: TGTGCCAGCAGTAACCTAGCGGGAGGGGGAGAGCAGTTCTTC
CDR3: CASSNLAGGGEQFF
J: TRBJ2-1
V: TRBV6-4
size: -
D: TRBD2

DNA: TGTGCCAGCAGCGTTGGAGGGGTTGGTTACGAGCAGTACTTC
CDR3: CASSVGGVGYEQYF
J: TRBJ2-7
V: TRBV9
size: -
D: -

DNA: TGTGCCAGCAGCTTGACAGGGGAGTCGTCCGGGGAGCTGTTTTTT
CDR3: CASSLTGESSGELFF
J: TRBJ2-2
V: TRBV11-2
size: -
D: TRBD1

DNA: TGTGCCAGTAGTATCCTCCGGGACAGCTCCGGCTACACCTTC
CDR3: CASSILRDSSGYTF
J: TRBJ1-2
V: TRBV19
size: -
D: TRBD1

DNA: TGTGCCAGCAGCATGACTAGCGGGAAATCAGAGACCCAGTACTTC
CDR3: CASSMTSGKSETQYF
J: TRBJ2-5
V: TRBV7-3
size: -
D: TRBD2

DNA: TGCGCCAGCAGCCCAGACAGGGCGGGCACCGGGGAGCTGTTTTTT
CDR3: CASSPDRAGTGELFF
J: TRBJ2-2
V: TRBV5-1
size: few
D: TRBD1

DNA: TGCGCCAGCAGTCAAGGGGCCCAGGGCGGGGCTGAAGCTTTCTTT
CDR3: CASSQGAQGGAEAFF
J: TRBJ1-1
V: TRBV23-1
size: -
D: -

DNA: TGTGCCAGCAGCGGTTCTTATACTACGCCCTTGAAGTATTTT
CDR3: CASSGSYTTPLKYF
J: TRBJ2-3
V: TRBV7-3
size: once
D: -

DNA: TGTGCCGGCCTTAGTCTAGGGGGGGCGGTCGGGGAGCTGTTTTTT
CDR3: CAGLSLGGAVGELFF
J: TRBJ2-2
V: TRBV6-1
size: -
D: -

DNA: TGTGCCATCAGCAGGGACAGCCCCCCTGGAAACACCATATATTTT
CDR3: CAISRDSPPGNTIYF
J: TRBJ1-3
V: TRBV10-3
size: -
D: TRBD1

DNA: TGTGCCAGCAGCGAGGGGGTAGTGGGGGCCTACGAGCAGTACTTC
CDR3: CASSEGVVGAYEQYF
J: TRBJ2-7
V: TRBV9
size: -
D: -

DNA: TGTGCCAGCAGCACTCCGACAGGGGGCGGCACTGAAGCTTTCTTT
CDR3: CASSTPTGGGTEAFF
J: TRBJ1-1
V: TRBV7-2
size: -
D: TRBD1

DNA: TGTGCCACCAGCAGAGATGGTGTGGGTAGCGGGAGAGGTACCGGGGAGCTGTTTTTT
CDR3: CATSRDGVGSGRGTGELFF
J: TRBJ2-2
V: TRBV15
size: -
D: TRBD2

DNA: TGTGCCAGCAGTGAAGGTTGGGACAGGCGCAATGAGCAGTTCTTC
CDR3: CASSEGWDRRNEQFF
J: TRBJ2-1
V: TRBV6-1
size: -
D: TRBD1

DNA: TGTGCCAGCAGCCGGGGACAGGGTAGCGAGACCCAGTACTTC
CDR3: CASSRGQGSETQYF
J: TRBJ2-5
V: TRBV7-9
size: -
D: TRBD1

DNA: TGTGCCAGCAGCTTAGGCAGGCCGGCCGGGGAGCTGTTTTTT
CDR3: CASSLGRPAGELFF
J: TRBJ2-2
V: TRBV7-6
size: -
D: -

DNA: TGTGCCAGCAGTTTCCTTAGCGGGAAGGGCACAGATACGCAGTATTTT
CDR3: CASSFLSGKGTDTQYF
J: TRBJ2-3
V: TRBV27
size: -
D: TRBD2